Sequencing of this TCR beta chain was carried out in a study of cytomegalovirus exposure and HLA in healthy donors. CDR1 and CDR2 from the germline V gene are MDHEN and SYDVKM. The CDR3 extends over 15 amino acids. The V end lost 3 bases, the J end lost 2 bases, and 14 bases lay between the germline ends. The PCR was carried out with 60 Vbeta primers and 13 Jbeta primers. TCRdb's table, derived via immunoSEQ multiplex PCR, lists solely in-frame clones and lacks some. The table records some 140,000 clones, 80% of them present only once. A note on this clone: Its antigen is currently unknown.

Study observations and caveats: The authors excluded some V segments, including TRBV6-2 and TRBV6-3, as indistinguishable. A later analysis reported that several of the most significant clusters appeared to be linked to common viral pathogens, among them Epstein-Barr virus. In a later analysis, compared with equally common non-associated chains, HLA-associated beta chains were more expanded.

The chain joins TRBV28 to TRBJ2-7; tentative D call: TRBD1 (6 bases). The sequenced sample consisted of PBMCs. This TCR was sampled from a woman in her 40s in good health and CMV-seropositive. The CDR3 DNA follows: TGTGCCAGCAGTTTCCCCGGGACACTTACCTACGAGCAGTACTTC. It encodes CASSFPGTLTYEQYF.